The clone carrying this T cell receptor beta chain has only one observation. The CDR3 consists of 17 residues. CDR1 PRHDT and CDR2 FYEKMQ come from the germline V gene (reference sequence). With 2 bases clipped from V and 7 bases from J, the junction kept 12 bases outside the gene matches. These data come from a study of blood T cell repertoires in COVID-19. Turning to the study itself: Sources were T cells, B-cell-depleted T cells, or PBMCs; the material itself was cDNA or gDNA.

In the source study's methods: The authors estimated nucleated cell counts from reference gene primer amplification. Generated by immunoSEQ multiplex PCR, the TCRdb table keeps only in-frame clones and is missing some. V and J calls and clone size are those listed in that table; D and trimming were worked out from the DNA. Of nearly 45,000 clones in the sample, about nine tenths are singletons; the top ten hold approximately 20%. The receptor was isolated from a woman older than 75 in a cohort sampled during active or convalescent COVID-19. The chain links TRBV13 to TRBJ2-1; 9 bases are a match to TRBD2. Specimen: peripheral blood. CDR3 in DNA: TGTGCCAGCAGCTTACGCTCGGGGGCGGGAGGGTGGAATGAGCAGTTCTTC. Protein product: CASSLRSGAGGWNEQFF. The complete variable domain, with remaining parts taken from reference TRBV13 and TRBJ2-1, reads AAGVIQSPRHLIKEKRETATLKCYPIPRHDTVYWYQQGPGQDPQFLISFYEKMQSDKGSIPDRFSAQQFSDYHSELNMSSLELGDSALYFCASSLRSGAGGWNEQFFGPGTRLTVL.